Shown below are 7 T cell receptor beta chains from a single sample sequenced in a study of T-cell memory formation after mild COVID-19. TCRdb used MiXCR to reprocess the 5' RACE reads, holding one entry per CDR3 protein. The sample comprises about 340,000 distinct CDR3 sequences, approximately 15% of which are singletons, and under 25% rests with the top ten. The sequenced sample consisted of PBMCs or a T cell subset sorted from them (not recorded which). Receptors were obtained from a young man who had mild COVID-19 (a few samples of this study predate the infection). Cell type and time point are not known.

This clonotype has more than one count but fewer than ten. The gene calls are TRBV20-1 and TRBJ1-4, with no clear D. The CDR3 sequence is 13 residues long. Trimming stripped 0 bases from V and 5 bases from J, with 7 bases between. CDR1 DFQATT and CDR2 SNEGSKA come from the germline V gene (reference sequence). CDR3 bases: TGCAGTGCTAGAGAGGCCCCCAATGAAAAACTGTTTTTT. It encodes CSAREAPNEKLFF.

This clonotype was found once. The J gene is TRBJ2-7, the V gene TRBV21-1. TRBV21-1 counts as a pseudogene. The CDR3 is 12 residues long. CDR3 DNA: TGTGCCAGCAACCACGACAAGTACGAGCAGTACGTC. Protein: CASNHDKYEQYV.

V gene TRBV19 combines with J gene TRBJ1-5, with TRBD1 identical over 7 bases. Trimming took 4 bases from V and 5 from J; bases not matched to a gene: 8. CDR3 length: 15 residues. Germline V gene sequence: CDR1 LNHDA, CDR2 SQIVND (reference sequence). In nucleotides, the CDR3 is TGTGCCAGTAGTACCGACAGGGCGTATGATCAGCCCCAGCATTTT. Residues: CASSTDRAYDQPQHF.

The rearrangement links TRBV7-9 to TRBJ2-1, with a weak D call TRBD1 (6 bases). V dropped 4 bases and J dropped 4 bases, with 14 bases sitting between them. Germline assignment: CDR1 SEHNR and CDR2 FQNEAQ (reference sequence). The CDR3 has 15 amino acids. In DNA form, the CDR3 reads TGTGCCAGCAGCTCCAACCGGGACAAGTACAATGAGCAGTTCTTC. Translation gives CASSSNRDKYNEQFF.

In this sample, this clonotype turned up many times. This chain connects TRBV6-2 or TRBV6-3 to TRBJ2-7; D may be TRBD1 (5 bases). Germline V lookup: CDR1 MNHEY, CDR2 SVGEGT. V shed 6 bases and J shed 7 bases, with 13 bases lying between them. This CDR3 has 12 amino acids. This CDR3 reads CASSLPGKEQYV. The CDR3 region has the DNA TGTGCCAGCAGCCTACCAGGGAAGGAGCAGTACGTC.

This clonotype has at least ten counts. The chain carries TRBV6-4 and TRBJ2-3, with 10 bases identical to TRBD2. With V trimmed by 2 bases and J by 2 bases, 1 base remained unmatched. The V gene's germline CDR1 is MRHNA and CDR2 SNTAGT. This CDR3 region has 15 residues. The CDR3 reads CASSDSGGATDTQYF. The CDR3 DNA reads as TGTGCCAGCAGTGACAGCGGGGGGGCCACAGATACGCAGTATTTT.

The chain combines TRBV4-1 with TRBJ1-5, with 8 bases matching TRBD1. CDR3 length equals 17 residues. Germline values: CDR1 MGHRA, CDR2 YSYEKL. Trimming cost V 5 bases and J 0 bases; bases outside gene matches: 9. The CDR3 nucleotides are TGCGCCAGCAGCATCGAACGGGGACAGGATAGCAATCAGCCCCAGCATTTT. Translated, it gives CASSIERGQDSNQPQHF.